This T cell receptor (beta chain) was recorded in a study of cytomegalovirus exposure and HLA in healthy donors. Nominally healthy donors provided the samples, though records likely missed some immune exposures. Both 60 Vbeta primers and 13 Jbeta primers went into the PCR. Assay used: immunoSEQ multiplex PCR; TCRdb lists only in-frame clones, some missing. The sample has roughly 200,000 clones, around 82% seen once. Whole-study findings and limits: Most TCR beta V segments were productive about 87% or about 30% of the time in an earlier analysis. The study flagged about 150 TCR beta chains as cytomegalovirus-associated. A later look showed TCR association rates differing by HLA locus, highest for DRB1 and lowest for HLA-C.

In germline, CDR1 is SQVTM, CDR2 ANQGSEA. This CDR3 has 16 residues. Trimming left V 0 bases short and J 0 bases short, with 15 bases between. This clone was seen only a few times. Its cognate antigen is unknown. The origin of this receptor is a man between 35 and 55 years old in good health and CMV-seropositive. Sequencing used PBMCs. The chain links TRBV29-1 to TRBJ2-7; D ambiguous. The CDR3 spells CSVEDLRGRSSYEQYF. In DNA form, the CDR3 reads TGCAGCGTTGAAGATCTGCGCGGAAGGAGCTCCTACGAGCAGTACTTC.